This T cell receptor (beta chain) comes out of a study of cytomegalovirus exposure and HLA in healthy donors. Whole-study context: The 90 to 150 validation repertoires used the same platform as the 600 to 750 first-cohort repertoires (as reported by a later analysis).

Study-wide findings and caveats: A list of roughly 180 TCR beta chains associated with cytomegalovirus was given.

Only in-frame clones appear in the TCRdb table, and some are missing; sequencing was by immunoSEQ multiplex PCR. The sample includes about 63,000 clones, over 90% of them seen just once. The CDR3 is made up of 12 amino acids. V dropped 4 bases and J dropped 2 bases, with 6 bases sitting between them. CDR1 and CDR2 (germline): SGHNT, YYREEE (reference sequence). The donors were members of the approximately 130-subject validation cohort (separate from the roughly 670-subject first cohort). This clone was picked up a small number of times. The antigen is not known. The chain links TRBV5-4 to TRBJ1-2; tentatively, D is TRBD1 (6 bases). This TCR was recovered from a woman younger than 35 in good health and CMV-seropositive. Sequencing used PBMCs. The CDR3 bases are TGTGCCAGCAGCACAGGGAACTATGGCTACACCTTC. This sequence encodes CASSTGNYGYTF. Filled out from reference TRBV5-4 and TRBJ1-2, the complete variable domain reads ETGVTQSPTHLIKTRGQQVTLRCSSQSGHNTVSWYQQALGQGPQFIFQYYREEENGRGNFPPRFSGLQFPNYSSELNVNALELDDSALYLCASSTGNYGYTFGSGTRLTVV.